This record looks at one T cell receptor (beta chain) sequence and its context. Its antigen remains unknown. This sample is drawn from a study of cytomegalovirus exposure and HLA in healthy donors. Study-level results: In an earlier analysis, about 87% or about 30%: the productive usage of most TCR beta V segments.

There are 16 residues in the CDR3. PCR used 60 Vbeta primers and 13 Jbeta primers. Only in-frame clones appear in the TCRdb table, and some are missing; sequencing was by immunoSEQ multiplex PCR. The repertoire consists of about 130,000 clones, with 65% to 90% occurring once and the leading ten covering just under 3%. This TCR derives from a woman aged 18-35 years in good health and CMV-seropositive. The J gene is TRBJ2-7, the V gene TRBV21-1; TRBD2, the D gene given by the table, was not confirmed from the DNA. TRBV21-1 is a pseudogene locus. The specimen was PBMCs. DNA for the CDR3: TGTGCCAGCAGCAAAGCCCTAGCGGTTATAGTCCACGAGCAGTACTTC. This gives the protein CASSKALAVIVHEQYF.